The TCR beta chain under discussion was sequenced for a study of memory CD4+ T cells and cytomegalovirus serostatus. Profiled with immunoSEQ multiplex PCR; TCRdb holds only in-frame clones, not every one. Of nearly 50,000 clones listed, around 80% are singletons. The CDR3 has 17 residues. V was clipped by 4 bases and J by 0 bases, with 19 bases between them. Germline V lookup: CDR1 LNHNV, CDR2 YYDKDF (reference sequence). The sort gate was single viable CD3+CD4+CD8-CD45RO+ cells for memory CD4+ T cells. This clone was counted a few times. The sample was memory CD4+ T cells from blood. The V and J genes are TRBV15 and TRBJ2-7, with D tentatively TRBD1 (6 bases). This TCR derives from an adult in good health and CMV-seronegative. The CDR3 is CATSTPVIQGHSYEQYF. The DNA for the CDR3 is TGTGCCACCAGCACCCCTGTGATACAGGGACACTCCTACGAGCAGTACTTC. Full variable domain (remainder filled in from reference TRBV15 and TRBJ2-7): DAMVIQNPRYQVTQFGKPVTLSCSQTLNHNVMYWYQQKSSQAPKLLFHYYDKDFNNEADTPDNFQSRRPNTSFCFLDIRSPGLGDTAMYLCATSTPVIQGHSYEQYFGPGTRLTVT.